This TCR beta chain was identified in a study of blood T cells in healthy people across ages (dated by TCRdb to between 2014 and 2017). Study-wide context: Template switching captured roughly one uniquely barcoded TCR beta cDNA molecule per two T cells in model experiments. Using deep sequencing normalized with unique cDNA molecular identifiers, the study measured how TCR beta repertoire diversity changes with age. Four age groups were formed from the donors: young (average about 17 years), middle-aged (around 40), aged (under 70) and long-lived (around 82). To avoid experimental bias, donors of different ages were distributed randomly across sequencing lanes. The study analyzed two additional independent replicas of 1 million unique cDNA reads from the same blood draw for two donors, one aged 18 to 29 and one aged 80 or older.

About this clonotype: This clone's antigen is unknown. Within one base of it there is no much larger clone, and no base qualities were kept.

The CDR3 holds 13 amino acids from the cysteine to the phenylalanine. Only CDR3 DNA is held: 39 bases, read in frame from base 1. CDR1 and CDR2 (MNHEY, SMNVEV) derive from the germline V gene (reference sequence). Between the V and J ends, shortened by 3 bases and 6 bases respectively, the junction contains 12 bases. The library was built by means of 5' RACE. Sequencing instrument: Illumina HiSeq 2500. A second PCR of about 7 to 12 cycles was performed with a sample-barcoded 5' primer and a J-beta primer mix. A template-switch 5' adaptor carrying 12 random nucleotides introduced a unique molecular identifier onto each TCR beta cDNA molecule. Each sample yielded at least 2.5 million CDR3-containing paired-end reads. The Mint cDNA synthesis kit, primed by a TRBC-specific oligonucleotide, was used to synthesize first-strand cDNA from all RNA. After uracil-DNA glycosylase treatment, a first 18-cycle PCR used universal primers M1SS and BC2_uni_R on all cDNA. Per the source publication's procedure: For normalization, 1 million high-quality reads, each with a distinct molecular identifier, were randomly selected from each sample. Instead of being binned into consensus sequences, reads that shared molecular identifiers were thrown out. MiTCR, set to a Q25 quality threshold and the strictest error-elimination algorithm, was used for CDR3 identification, clonotype clustering and error correction. A nonparametric unseen species model with Euler transformation was used to estimate lower-bound total TCR beta diversity. TCRdb trimmed the raw reads at Q25, called clones with MiXCR and kept productive beta chains. Each entry merges the rows of one CDR3 protein and shows their most common DNA and genes. These V and J calls rely on TCRdb rather than the paper's analysis. This sample holds approximately 800,000 distinct CDR3 sequences; roughly three fifths were observed only once. The biggest ten clones account for roughly 25% of the sample.

The study at large found these results: There was a strong correlation between observed TCR beta diversity and the percentage of naive T cells measured by flow cytometry. Estimates of total diversity from one million sequenced T cells were regarded as lower bounds and underestimates. Because profiling used bulk unsorted PBMCs, naive and antigen-experienced compartments could not be compared conclusively. Donor CMV infection status was unknown, potentially confounding age-related changes in expanded clonotypes. Compared with the aged group, the long-lived group had more naive CD4+ T cells, fewer expanded clones and increased TCR diversity, a pattern suggesting age selection. Observed TCR beta diversity per million T cells fell roughly linearly with age, and a significant reduction was already apparent by age roughly 40.

The approximately 39 donors, aged 6 to 90 years, were systemically healthy Caucasian individuals from Russia. Around 10 milliliters of peripheral blood were drawn from each donor into EDTA-treated Vacutainer tubes. PBMCs were isolated by Ficoll-Paque density-gradient centrifugation, with at least 6 million obtained per sample. Trizol reagent was used to extract total RNA from PBMCs, with at least 6 micrograms per sample. For every donor, an aliquot of PBMCs went through flow cytometry to measure the percentages of naive CD45RAhigh/CD27high T cells. This receptor was identified in a man in his forties in good health. Source material: blood. This chain is built from TRBV27 and TRBJ2-7; perhaps TRBD2 is the D gene, with 6 bases matching. The DNA is as follows: TGTGCCAGCAGTTTTCGGGGAGGCAGCGAGCAGTACTTC. Translated, this is CASSFRGGSEQYF.